These 12 T cell receptor delta chains were sequenced from one sample in a study of gamma-delta T cells after stem cell transplantation. TCRdb reran clone calling via CATT on the RT-PCR reads. This table has roughly 200 delta-chain clones, 40% to 50% appearing once. The sample comprised gamma-delta T cells. These receptor sequences come from a human donor. It is not recorded whose cells these are; they may come from a transplant donor.

No V gene was called, and the J gene is TRDJ1; the D call in the table, TRDD3, was not verified against the DNA. CDR3 length: 17 amino acids. The CDR3 loop is CAFPGLGGREDEDRLIF. CDR3 DNA: TGTGCCTTCCCAGGCCTGGGTGGACGTGAGGACGAAGACCGACTCATCTTT.

This clone was found once. V usage is TRDV1 and J usage is TRDJ1; the D is unclear. The J gene is not listed in TCRdb, so it was assigned here from a DNA match to germline. Germline loops: CDR1 TSWWSYY, CDR2 QGS. V lost 2 bases, J lost 3 bases, and 16 bases lay in between. This CDR3 region has 16 residues. The CDR3 coding sequence is TGTGCTCTTGGGGAAACACATTTTAACGGCGCCGATAAACTCATCTTT. As protein: CALGETHFNGADKLIF.

CDR3 sequence (DNA): TGTGCTCTTGGGGGGCCGAGTGTCCTCTTACGTGGGGGATGGCGGGAACTCATCTTT. Translated: CALGGPSVLLRGGWRELIF. V usage is TRDV1 and J usage is TRDJ1; 8 bases are shared with TRDD3. No J gene is reported in TCRdb; it was inferred here by comparing the DNA with germline. Germline V CDR1 and CDR2: TSWWSYY, QGS. Trimming cost V 4 bases and J 9 bases; bases outside gene matches: 25. The CDR3 consists of 19 residues.

A word on this clone: An end of the junction differs from the germline gene, which may be a read error. CDR3 loop: CAIGNFWPVWLLGYTDKLIF. CDR3 bases: TGTGCTATTGGGAATTTTTGGCCCGTCTGGTTGCTCGGGTACACCGATAAACTCATCTTT. V is TRDV1 and J is TRDJ1, with D uncertain. No J segment appears in TCRdb, so it was assigned here by matching the sequence to germline. CDR3 length equals 20 residues. Germline CDR1 TSWWSYY, CDR2 QGS.

This clone qualifies as hyperexpanded (1% or more). J is TRDJ1 and V is TRDV3, with D uncertain. The V gene's germline CDR1 is TVYSNPD and CDR2 GDNSRS (reference sequence). The CDR3 is made up of 15 amino acids. With 2 bases removed from V and 3 bases from J, the gap between germline ends came to 19 bases. The CDR3 DNA reads as TGTGCCTTTGAGACCCCTATATCCCACGCCGATAAACTCATCTTT. The encoded protein is CAFETPISHADKLIF.

This chain uses TRDV3 with TRDJ1; 7 bases align to TRDD3. Here the J gene came from matching the DNA to germline, since TCRdb omits it. The CDR3 contains 16 residues. Germline lookup yields CDR1 TVYSNPD and CDR2 GDNSRS (reference sequence). The junction had 16 bases not matched to a gene; V was cut back by 4 bases and J by 2 bases. The chain's CDR3 is CACNLVTGEGTDKLIF. CDR3 sequence (DNA): TGTGCCTGTAACCTAGTTACTGGGGAAGGAACCGATAAACTCATCTTT.

The chain recombines TRDV1 with TRDJ1, with D perhaps TRDD2 (9 bases). Since TCRdb gives no J gene, matching the DNA to germline was used here to assign it. The germline V gene has CDR1 TSWWSYY and CDR2 QGS. V gave up 2 bases and J gave up 0 bases, with 31 bases separating them. The CDR3 extends over 22 amino acids. CDR3 DNA: TGTGCTCTTGGGGAATTTTTCACCTTCCTACTGGGGGGCATAAAGTACACCGATAAACTCATCTTT. It specifies CALGEFFTFLLGGIKYTDKLIF.

In this sample, this clone turned up once. A read error is possible here, since a much larger clone lies one base away. For the V gene the call is TRDV2; the J gene has no call. This CDR3 has 18 residues. Germline V gene sequence: CDR1 GEAIGNYY, CDR2 EKD. The CDR3 region is CACDTAEGHSWDTRQMFF. CDR3 nucleotide sequence: TGTGCCTGTGACACCGCGGAGGGACACTCCTGGGACACCCGACAAATGTTTTTC.

In its sample, this clone was seen a few times. J is TRDJ1 and V is TRDV1; D perhaps matches TRDD3 (6 bases). TCRdb gives no J gene; it was assigned here by matching the DNA to germline. Trimming stripped 3 bases from V and 0 bases from J, with 32 bases between. Germline-derived CDR1 and CDR2 are TSWWSYY and QGS. The CDR3 contains 22 residues. DNA of the CDR3: TGTGCTCTTGGGGACCCGTTCGTCCCGGCACTTTGGGGGCTCCCGTACACCGATAAACTCATCTTT. Protein: CALGDPFVPALWGLPYTDKLIF.

The CDR3 sequence is CAFPGPDWGIHSNTDKLIF. CDR3 nucleotides: TGTGCCTTTCCGGGTCCGGACTGGGGGATACATTCTAACACCGATAAACTCATCTTT. This chain joins TRDV3 and TRDJ1; 12 bases map to TRDD3. TCRdb offers no J gene call, so here the DNA was matched to germline to obtain one. V dropped 2 bases and J dropped 0; count of bases not matched to a gene: 16. CDR3 length equals 19 residues. CDR1 and CDR2 (germline): TVYSNPD, GDNSRS (reference sequence).

This clone was seen more than once but under ten times. A single base separates this from a much larger clone, so it may be a read error. The sample contains more than one DNA sequence encoding this CDR3. This chain links TRDV2 with TRDJ1, with no clear D. The germline V gene encodes CDR1 GEAIGNYY and CDR2 EKD. This CDR3 comprises 16 residues. This CDR3 is CACDTGGHPYTDKLIF. In DNA, the CDR3 is TGTGCCTGTGACACCGGAGGTCATCCGTACACCGATAAGCTCATCTTT.

This clone has only a few counts. This sequence joins TRDV1 and TRDJ1, with 9 positions matching TRDD3. The CDR3 length is 22 residues. The trim removed 3 bases at V and 0 bases at J, leaving 23 bases unmatched. Germline V CDR1 and CDR2: TSWWSYY, QGS. CDR3 in amino acids: CALGEPPTKASTGGTDTDKLIF. CDR3 DNA sequence: TGTGCTCTTGGGGAGCCCCCTACGAAGGCCAGTACTGGGGGAACCGACACCGATAAACTCATCTTT.